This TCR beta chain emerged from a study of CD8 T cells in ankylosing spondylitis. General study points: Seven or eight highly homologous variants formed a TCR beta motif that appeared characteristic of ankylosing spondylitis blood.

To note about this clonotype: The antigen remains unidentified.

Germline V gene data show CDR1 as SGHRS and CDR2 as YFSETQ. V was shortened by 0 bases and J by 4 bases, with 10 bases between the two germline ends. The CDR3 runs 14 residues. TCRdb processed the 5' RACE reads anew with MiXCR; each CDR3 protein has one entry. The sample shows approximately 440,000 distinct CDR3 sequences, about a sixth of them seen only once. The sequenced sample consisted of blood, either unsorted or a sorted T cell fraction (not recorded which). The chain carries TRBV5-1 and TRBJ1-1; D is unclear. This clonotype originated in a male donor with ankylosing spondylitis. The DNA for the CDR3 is TGCGCCAGCAGCTTGGCTGTCGGCTCCACTGAAGCTTTCTTT. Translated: CASSLAVGSTEAFF.